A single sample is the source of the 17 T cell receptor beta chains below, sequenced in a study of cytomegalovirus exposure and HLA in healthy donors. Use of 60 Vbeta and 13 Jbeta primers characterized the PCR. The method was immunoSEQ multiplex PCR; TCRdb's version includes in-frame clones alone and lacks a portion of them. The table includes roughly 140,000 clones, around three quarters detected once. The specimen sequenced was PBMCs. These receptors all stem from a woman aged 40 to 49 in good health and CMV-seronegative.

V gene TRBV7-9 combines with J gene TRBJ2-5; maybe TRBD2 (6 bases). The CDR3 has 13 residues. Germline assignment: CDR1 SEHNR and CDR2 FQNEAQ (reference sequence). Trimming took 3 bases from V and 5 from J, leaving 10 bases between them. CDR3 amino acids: CASSLGGEETQYF. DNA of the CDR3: TGTGCCAGCAGCTTGGGGGGAGAGGAGACCCAGTACTTC.

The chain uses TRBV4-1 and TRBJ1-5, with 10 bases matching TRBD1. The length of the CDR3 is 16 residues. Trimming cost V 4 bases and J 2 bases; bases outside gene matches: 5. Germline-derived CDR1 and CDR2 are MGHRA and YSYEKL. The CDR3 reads CASSRGQGGGNQPQHF. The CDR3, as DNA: TGCGCCAGCAGCCGAGGACAGGGGGGAGGCAATCAGCCCCAGCATTTT.

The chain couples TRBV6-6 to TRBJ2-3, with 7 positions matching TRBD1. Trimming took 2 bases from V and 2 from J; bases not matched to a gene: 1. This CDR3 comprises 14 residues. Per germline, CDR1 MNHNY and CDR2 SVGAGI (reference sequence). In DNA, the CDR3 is TGTGCCAGCAGTTACGACAGGGCCACAGATACGCAGTATTTT. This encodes CASSYDRATDTQYF.

CDR3 sequence: CASSNDRGYSKLFF. CDR3 coding DNA: TGTGCCAGCAGCAATGACAGGGGATACTCAAAACTGTTTTTT. The gene calls are TRBV5-4 and TRBJ1-4; TRBD1 matches at 8 bases. V lost 4 bases, J lost 10 bases, and 9 bases stayed unmatched. CDR3 size: 14 residues. CDR1 is SGHNT, CDR2 YYREEE, per germline (reference sequence).

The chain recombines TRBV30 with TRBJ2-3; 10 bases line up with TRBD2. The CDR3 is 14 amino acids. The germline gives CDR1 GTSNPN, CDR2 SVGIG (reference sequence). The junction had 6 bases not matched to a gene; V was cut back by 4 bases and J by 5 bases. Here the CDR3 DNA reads TGTGCCTGGACCCTAGCGGGAGTTCAAGATACGCAGTATTTT. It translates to CAWTLAGVQDTQYF. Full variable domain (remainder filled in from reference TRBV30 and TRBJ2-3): SQTIHQWPATLVQPVGSPLSLECTVEGTSNPNLYWYRQAAGRGLQLLFYSVGIGQISSEVPQNLSASRPQDRQFILSSKKLLLSDSGFYLCAWTLAGVQDTQYFGPGTRLTVL.

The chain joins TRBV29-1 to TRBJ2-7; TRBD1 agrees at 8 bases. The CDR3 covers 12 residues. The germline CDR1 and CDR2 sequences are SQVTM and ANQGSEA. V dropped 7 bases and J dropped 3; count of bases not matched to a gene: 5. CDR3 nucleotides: TGCAGCGCCGACAGGGGAGGCTACGAGCAGTACTTC. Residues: CSADRGGYEQYF.

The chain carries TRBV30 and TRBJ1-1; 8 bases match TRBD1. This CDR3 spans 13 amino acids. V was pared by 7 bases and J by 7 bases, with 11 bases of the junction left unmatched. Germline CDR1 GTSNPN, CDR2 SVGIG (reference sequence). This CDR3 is CASSPQGEFEAFF. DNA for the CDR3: TGTGCCTCTTCACCACAGGGGGAGTTTGAAGCTTTCTTT.

Here the CDR3 reads CASSPLGRREAYNEQFF. The CDR3, as DNA: TGCGCCAGCAGCCCACTCGGGCGCAGGGAGGCCTACAATGAGCAGTTCTTC. The V gene is TRBV5-1, the J gene TRBJ2-1, with a weak D call TRBD2 (6 bases). V lost 4 bases and J 2 bases, leaving 19 bases between the germline ends. The CDR3 covers 17 residues. Germline-derived CDR1 and CDR2 are SGHRS and YFSETQ.

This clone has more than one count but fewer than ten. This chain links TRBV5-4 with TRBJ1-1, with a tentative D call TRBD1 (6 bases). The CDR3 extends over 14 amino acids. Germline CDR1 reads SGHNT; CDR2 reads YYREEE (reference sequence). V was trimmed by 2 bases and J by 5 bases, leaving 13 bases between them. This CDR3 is CASSLLGAKTEAFF. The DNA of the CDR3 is TGTGCCAGCAGCTTACTGGGGGCAAAGACTGAAGCTTTCTTT.

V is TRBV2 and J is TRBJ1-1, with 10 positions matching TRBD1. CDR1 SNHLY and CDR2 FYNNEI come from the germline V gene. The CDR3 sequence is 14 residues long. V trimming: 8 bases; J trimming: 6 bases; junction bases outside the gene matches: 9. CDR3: CASGRDRGFPEAFF. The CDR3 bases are TGTGCCAGCGGCAGGGACAGGGGCTTCCCTGAAGCTTTCTTT.

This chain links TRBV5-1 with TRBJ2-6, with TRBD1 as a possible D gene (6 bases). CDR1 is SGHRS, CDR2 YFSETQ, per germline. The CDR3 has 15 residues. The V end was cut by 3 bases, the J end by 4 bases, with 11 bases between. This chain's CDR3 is CASSSATGGANVLTF. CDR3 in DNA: TGCGCCAGCAGCTCAGCCACAGGGGGGGCCAACGTCCTGACTTTC.

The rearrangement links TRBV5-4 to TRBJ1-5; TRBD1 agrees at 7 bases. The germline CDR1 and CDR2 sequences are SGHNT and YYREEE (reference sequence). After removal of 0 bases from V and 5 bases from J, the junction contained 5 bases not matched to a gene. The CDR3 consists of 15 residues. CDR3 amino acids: CASSLGGRGDQPQHF. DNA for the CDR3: TGTGCCAGCAGCTTGGGTGGCAGGGGGGATCAGCCCCAGCATTTT.

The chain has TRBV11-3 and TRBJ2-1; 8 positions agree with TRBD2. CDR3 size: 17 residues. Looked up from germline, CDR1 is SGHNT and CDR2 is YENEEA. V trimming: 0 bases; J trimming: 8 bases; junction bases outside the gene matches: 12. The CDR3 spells CASSLDSSSGLADEQFF. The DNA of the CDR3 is TGTGCCAGCAGCTTAGATTCATCTAGCGGGTTAGCCGATGAGCAGTTCTTC. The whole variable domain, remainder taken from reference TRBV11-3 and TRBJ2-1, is EAGVVQSPRYKIIEKKQPVAFWCNPISGHNTLYWYLQNLGQGPELLIRYENEEAVDDSQLPKDRFSAERLKGVDSTLKIQPAELGDSAVYLCASSLDSSSGLADEQFFGPGTRLTVL.

CDR3 amino acids: CASSPPGLAAGNEQFF. As DNA, the CDR3 is TGTGCCAGCTCACCACCGGGACTGGCGGCCGGGAATGAGCAGTTCTTC. The gene calls are TRBV18 and TRBJ2-1, with a tentative D call TRBD2 (6 bases). From germline, CDR1 is KGHSH and CDR2 LQKENI. V lost 0 bases and J 7 bases, leaving 16 bases between the germline ends. The CDR3 totals 16 residues.

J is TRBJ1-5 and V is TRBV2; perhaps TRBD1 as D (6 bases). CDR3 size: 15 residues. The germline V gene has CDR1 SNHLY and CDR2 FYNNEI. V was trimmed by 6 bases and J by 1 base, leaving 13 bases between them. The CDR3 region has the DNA TGTGCCAGCAGCGAGGGGGTAGGAAGCAATCAGCCCCAGCATTTT. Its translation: CASSEGVGSNQPQHF.

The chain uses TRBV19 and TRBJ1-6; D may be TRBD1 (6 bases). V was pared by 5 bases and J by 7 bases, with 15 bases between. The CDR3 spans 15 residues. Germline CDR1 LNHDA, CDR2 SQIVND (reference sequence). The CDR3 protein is CASSPWTAANSPLHF. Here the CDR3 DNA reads TGTGCCAGTAGTCCCTGGACAGCGGCGAATTCACCCCTCCACTTT.

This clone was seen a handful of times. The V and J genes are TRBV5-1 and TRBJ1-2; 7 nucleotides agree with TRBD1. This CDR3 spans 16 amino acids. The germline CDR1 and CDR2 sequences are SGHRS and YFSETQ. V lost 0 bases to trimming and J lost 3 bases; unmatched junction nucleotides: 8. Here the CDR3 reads CASSLGLDRNYYGYTF. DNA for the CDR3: TGCGCCAGCAGCTTGGGGTTGGACAGGAACTACTATGGCTACACCTTC.